This is a list of T cell receptor beta chains from one sample in a study of low-dose radiotherapy and immunotherapy resistance in tumors. TCRdb called the reads again in MiXCR, with one record for every CDR3 protein. The sample carries around 60,000 distinct CDR3 sequences, about a quarter recorded once. Sequenced material: PBMCs, taken after low-dose radiotherapy plus immunotherapy. These receptors all stem from a male donor with prostate cancer. Both conserved end residues are part of each CDR3. The D gene is left open where the match is weak. Some rows have no size entry. The others give once, few or many, or a class for an expanded clone.

TRBV4-2	.	TRBJ2-7	.	TGTGCCAGCAGCTCGGCGGGGTCAGGGCGGAACGAGCAGTACTTC	CASSSAGSGRNEQYF
TRBV5-4	.	TRBJ2-6	.	TGTGCCAGCAGCTTGCCGGGACGGATTAACTATGGGGCCAACGTCCTGACTTTC	CASSLPGRINYGANVLTF
TRBV13	.	TRBJ2-7	TRBD2	TGTGCCAGCAGGGAAGCGGGGGGGATATACGAGCAGTACTTC	CASREAGGIYEQYF
TRBV12-3/TRBV12-4	many	TRBJ2-2	.	TGTGCCACCACACACAGGGTATCGAACACCGGGGAGCTGTTTTTT	CATTHRVSNTGELFF
TRBV19	many	TRBJ2-7	.	TGTGCCAGTAGCAGCCGGGACTTCCCCTACGAGCAGTACTTC	CASSSRDFPYEQYF
TRBV6-1	many	TRBJ2-1	TRBD2	TGTGCCAGCAGTGACACTCGCACGGGACTAGCGGGAGGGTATGAGCAGTTCTTC	CASSDTRTGLAGGYEQFF
TRBV28	many	TRBJ2-1	TRBD2	TGTGCCAGCAGTTTCCCCATTAGACTAGCGGGAATGAGGTGGCGGTACAATGAGCAGTTCTTC	CASSFPIRLAGMRWRYNEQFF
TRBV7-2	many	TRBJ2-5	.	TGTGCCAGTAACCTACAGTCCAGGACCCAAGAGACCCAGTACTTC	CASNLQSRTQETQYF
TRBV5-1	many	TRBJ2-5	TRBD2	TGCGCCAGCAGCTTGGTGCTAGCGGGAGAGACCCAGTACTTC	CASSLVLAGETQYF
TRBV20-1	.	TRBJ2-5	.	TGCAGTGCTAGAGTCAGGGCCCAAGAGACCCAGTACTTC	CSARVRAQETQYF
TRBV18	many	TRBJ2-5	.	TGTGCCAGCTCACCTCCCGGGCGGGAAGAGACCCAGTACTTC	CASSPPGREETQYF
TRBV7-8	many	TRBJ2-7	TRBD1	TGTGCCAGCAGCTTGGGGCAGGGGGCCACCTACGAGCAGTACTTC	CASSLGQGATYEQYF
TRBV5-6	many	TRBJ2-5	TRBD2	TGTGCCAGCAGCTTGTTTCGCGGGAGTGGAGAGACCCAGTACTTC	CASSLFRGSGETQYF
TRBV20-1	.	TRBJ1-4	TRBD1	TGCAGTGCTAAGCCGGGACAGGGAGTGGTTGAATTTGGGAAACTGTTTTTT	CSAKPGQGVVEFGKLFF
TRBV6-5	few	TRBJ2-7	.	TGTGCCAGCAGTGACAGACCGGGGGATGAGCAGTACTTC	CASSDRPGDEQYF
TRBV6-2/TRBV6-3	few	TRBJ2-7	.	TGTGCCAGCAGTTACTCGATAGACGGTTCCTACGAGCAGTACTTC	CASSYSIDGSYEQYF
TRBV20-1	many	TRBJ2-3	TRBD2	TGCAGTGCTAGAGGGCTAGCGGGAGTAGGAAGCACAGATACGCAGTATTTT	CSARGLAGVGSTDTQYF
TRBV4-1	.	TRBJ2-1	TRBD2	TGCGCCAGCAGCCCGCTGGGGGGGGATGAGCAGTTCTTC	CASSPLGGDEQFF
TRBV28	many	TRBJ1-1	.	TGTGCCAGCAGCCCTTCGGGGGGAGGCACTGAAGCTTTCTTT	CASSPSGGGTEAFF
TRBV5-6	.	TRBJ2-2	.	TGTGCCAGCAGCTCCGACAGCACCGGGGAGCTGTTTTTT	CASSSDSTGELFF
TRBV7-3	many	TRBJ2-5	.	TGTGCCAGCAGCCCCGTCAGGGGGGGGCGAGAGACCCAGTACTTC	CASSPVRGGRETQYF
TRBV10-3	many	TRBJ2-7	TRBD1	TGTGCCATCAGATCACCAGACAGGGCAGCCTACGAGCAGTACTTC	CAIRSPDRAAYEQYF
TRBV6-2/TRBV6-3	many	TRBJ2-3	TRBD2	TGTGCCAGCAGTTACTCTTCGGGACTAGCGGGTCGGTTTACAGATACGCAGTATTTT	CASSYSSGLAGRFTDTQYF
TRBV11-2	.	TRBJ2-7	TRBD2	TGTGCCAGCAGCTTTTTGACTAGCGGGGGGGCCTACGAGCAGTACTTC	CASSFLTSGGAYEQYF
TRBV19	.	TRBJ1-5	.	TGTGCCGGTAGTCCCTGGGGCAGGGGTGAAGGTCAGCCCCAGCATTTT	CAGSPWGRGEGQPQHF
TRBV30	few	TRBJ1-1	.	TGTGCCTGGAATAGTGCAGCGGAAGCTTTCTTT	CAWNSAAEAFF
TRBV6-2/TRBV6-3	.	TRBJ2-7	TRBD1	TGTGCCAGCAGACCCAAATCCGGGACAGGGGGATACGAGCAGTACTTC	CASRPKSGTGGYEQYF
TRBV6-2/TRBV6-3	many	TRBJ2-1	TRBD2	TGTGCCAGCAGTCCTAGCGGGGGGGTGTACAATGAGCAGTTCTTC	CASSPSGGVYNEQFF
TRBV5-1	.	TRBJ2-3	TRBD2	TGCGCCAGCAGCTTGGGTAGCGGGAGAGGAGATACGCAGTATTTT	CASSLGSGRGDTQYF
TRBV20-1	many	TRBJ1-2	TRBD1	TGCAGTGCTAGTTCCTCCGGGACAGGGGACGGCTACACCTTC	CSASSSGTGDGYTF
TRBV3-1	many	TRBJ2-1	.	TGTGCCAGCACCCAAAGTTCGGGAAACTACAATGAGCAGTTCTTC	CASTQSSGNYNEQFF
TRBV12-5	few	TRBJ2-7	.	TGTGCTAGTGGTCCACAGCTAGGGAATCTCTTAAACGAGCAGTACTTC	CASGPQLGNLLNEQYF
TRBV10-3	many	TRBJ2-5	.	TGTGCCATCAGTGATAAACAGGCCCAAGAGACCCAGTACTTC	CAISDKQAQETQYF
TRBV6-2/TRBV6-3	many	TRBJ1-1	TRBD1	TGTGCCAGCAGTGCGGACAGGCTGAACACTGAAGCTTTCTTT	CASSADRLNTEAFF